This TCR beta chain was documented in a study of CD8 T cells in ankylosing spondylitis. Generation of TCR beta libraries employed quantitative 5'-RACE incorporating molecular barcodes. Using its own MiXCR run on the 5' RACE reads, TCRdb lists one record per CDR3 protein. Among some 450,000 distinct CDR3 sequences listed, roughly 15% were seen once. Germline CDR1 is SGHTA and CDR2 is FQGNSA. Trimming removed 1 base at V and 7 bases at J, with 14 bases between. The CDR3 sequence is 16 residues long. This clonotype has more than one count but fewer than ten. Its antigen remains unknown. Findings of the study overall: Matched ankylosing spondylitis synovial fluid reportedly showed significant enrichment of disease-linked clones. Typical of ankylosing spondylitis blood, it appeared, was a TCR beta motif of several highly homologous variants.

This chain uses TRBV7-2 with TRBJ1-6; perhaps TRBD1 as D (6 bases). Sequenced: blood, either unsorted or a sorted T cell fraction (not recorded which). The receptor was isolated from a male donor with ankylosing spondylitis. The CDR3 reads CASSLGRDRLNSPLHF. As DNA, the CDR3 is TGTGCCAGCAGCTTAGGTCGTGACAGGTTGAATTCACCCCTCCACTTT.